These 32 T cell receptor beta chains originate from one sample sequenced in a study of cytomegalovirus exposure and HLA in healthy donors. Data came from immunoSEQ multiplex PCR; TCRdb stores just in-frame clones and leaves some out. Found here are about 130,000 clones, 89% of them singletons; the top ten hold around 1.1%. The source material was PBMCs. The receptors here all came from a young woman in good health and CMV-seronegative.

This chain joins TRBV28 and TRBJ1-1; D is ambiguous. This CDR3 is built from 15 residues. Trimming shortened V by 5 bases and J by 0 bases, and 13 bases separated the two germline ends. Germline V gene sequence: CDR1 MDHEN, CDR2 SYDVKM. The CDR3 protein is CASSILQALNTEAFF. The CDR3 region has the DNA TGTGCCAGCAGTATTCTGCAGGCTTTGAACACTGAAGCTTTCTTT.

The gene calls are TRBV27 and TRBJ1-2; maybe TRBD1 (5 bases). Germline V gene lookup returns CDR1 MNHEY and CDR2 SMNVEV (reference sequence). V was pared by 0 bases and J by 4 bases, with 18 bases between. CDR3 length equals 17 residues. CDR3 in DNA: TGTGCCAGCAGTTTATCGTTATGGCGGGACGGGCCCTATGGCTACACCTTC. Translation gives CASSLSLWRDGPYGYTF.

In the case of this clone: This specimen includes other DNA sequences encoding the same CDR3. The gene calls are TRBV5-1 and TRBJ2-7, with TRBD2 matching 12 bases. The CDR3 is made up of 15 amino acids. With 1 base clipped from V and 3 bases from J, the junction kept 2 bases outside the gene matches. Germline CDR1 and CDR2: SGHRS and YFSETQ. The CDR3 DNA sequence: TGCGCCAGCAGCTTGTTGACTAGCGGGAGCTACGAGCAGTACTTC. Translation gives CASSLLTSGSYEQYF.

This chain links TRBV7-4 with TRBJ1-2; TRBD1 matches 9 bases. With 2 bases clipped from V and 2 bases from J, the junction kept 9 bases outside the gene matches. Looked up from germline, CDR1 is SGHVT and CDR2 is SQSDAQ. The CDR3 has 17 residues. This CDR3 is CASSLLNRDRENYGYTF. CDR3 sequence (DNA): TGTGCCAGCAGCTTATTAAACCGGGACAGGGAGAACTATGGCTACACCTTC.

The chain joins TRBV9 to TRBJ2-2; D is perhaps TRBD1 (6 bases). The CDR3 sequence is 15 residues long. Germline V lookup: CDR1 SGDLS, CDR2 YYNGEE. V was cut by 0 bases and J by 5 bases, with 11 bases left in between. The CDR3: CASSVGHRDTGELFF. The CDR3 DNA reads TGTGCCAGCAGCGTAGGCCACAGGGATACCGGGGAGCTGTTTTTT.

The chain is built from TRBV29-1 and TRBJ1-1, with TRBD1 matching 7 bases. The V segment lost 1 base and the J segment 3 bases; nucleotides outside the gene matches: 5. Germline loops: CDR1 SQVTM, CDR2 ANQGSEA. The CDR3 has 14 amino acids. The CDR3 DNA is TGCAGCGTTGAAGTGCAGGGACAGTACACTGAAGCTTTCTTT. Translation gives CSVEVQGQYTEAFF.

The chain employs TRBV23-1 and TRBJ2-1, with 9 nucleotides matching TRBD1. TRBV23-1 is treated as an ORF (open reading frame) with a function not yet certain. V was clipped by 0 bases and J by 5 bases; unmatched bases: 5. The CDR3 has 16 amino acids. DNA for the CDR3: TGCGCCAGCAGTCAATCAGGGACAGGGCCCCACAATGAGCAGTTCTTC. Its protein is CASSQSGTGPHNEQFF.

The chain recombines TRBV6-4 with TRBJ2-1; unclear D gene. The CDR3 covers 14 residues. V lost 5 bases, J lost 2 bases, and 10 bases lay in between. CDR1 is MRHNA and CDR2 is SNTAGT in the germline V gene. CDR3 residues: CASSTSGPYNEQFF. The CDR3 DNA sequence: TGTGCCAGCAGTACATCGGGTCCCTACAATGAGCAGTTCTTC.

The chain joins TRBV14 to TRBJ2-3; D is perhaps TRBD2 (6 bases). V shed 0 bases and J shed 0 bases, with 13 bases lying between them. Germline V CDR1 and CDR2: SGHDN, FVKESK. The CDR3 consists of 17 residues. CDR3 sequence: CASSQEGEDASTDTQYF. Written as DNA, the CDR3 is TGTGCCAGCAGCCAAGAGGGGGAGGACGCTAGCACAGATACGCAGTATTTT. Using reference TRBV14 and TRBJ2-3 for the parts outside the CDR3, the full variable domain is EAGVTQFPSHSVIEKGQTVTLRCDPISGHDNLYWYRRVMGKEIKFLLHFVKESKQDESGMPNNRFLAERTGGTYSTLKVQPAELEDSGVYFCASSQEGEDASTDTQYFGPGTRLTVL.

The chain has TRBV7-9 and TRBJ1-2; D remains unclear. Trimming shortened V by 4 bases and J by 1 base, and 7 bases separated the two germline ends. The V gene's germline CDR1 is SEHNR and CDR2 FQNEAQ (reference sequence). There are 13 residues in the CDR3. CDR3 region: CASSSLFNYGYTF. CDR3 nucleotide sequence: TGTGCCAGCAGCTCCCTCTTTAACTATGGCTACACCTTC.

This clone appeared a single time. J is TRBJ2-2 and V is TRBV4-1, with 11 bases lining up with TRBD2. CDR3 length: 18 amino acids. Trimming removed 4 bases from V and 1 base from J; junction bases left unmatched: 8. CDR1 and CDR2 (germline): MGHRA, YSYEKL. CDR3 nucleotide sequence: TGCGCCAGCAGCCGCCAGACGGGACTAGCGGAGAACACCGGGGAGCTGTTTTTT. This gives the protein CASSRQTGLAENTGELFF.

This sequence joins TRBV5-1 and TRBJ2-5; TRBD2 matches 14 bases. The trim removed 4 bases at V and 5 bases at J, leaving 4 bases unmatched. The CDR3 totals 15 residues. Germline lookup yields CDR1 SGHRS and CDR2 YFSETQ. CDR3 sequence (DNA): TGCGCCAGCAGCATGACTAGCGGGGGGGATGAGACCCAGTACTTC. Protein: CASSMTSGGDETQYF. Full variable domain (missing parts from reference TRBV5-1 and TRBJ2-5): KAGVTQTPRYLIKTRGQQVTLSCSPISGHRSVSWYQQTPGQGLQFLFEYFSETQRNKGNFPGRFSGRQFSNSRSEMNVSTLELGDSALYLCASSMTSGGDETQYFGPGTRLLVL.

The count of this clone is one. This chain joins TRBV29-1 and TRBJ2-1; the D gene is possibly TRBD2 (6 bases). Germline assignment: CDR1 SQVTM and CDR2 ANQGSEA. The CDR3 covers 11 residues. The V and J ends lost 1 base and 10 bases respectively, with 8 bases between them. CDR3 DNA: TGCAGCGTTGAAGGCCTAGCGGAGCAGTTCTTC. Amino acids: CSVEGLAEQFF.

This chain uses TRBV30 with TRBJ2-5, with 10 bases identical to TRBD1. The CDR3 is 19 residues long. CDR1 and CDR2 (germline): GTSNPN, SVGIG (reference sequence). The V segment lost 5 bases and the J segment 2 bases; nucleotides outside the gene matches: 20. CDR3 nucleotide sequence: TGTGCCTGGGGGGGGGCCCCGGGACAGGGGAAGGTGGGGCAAGAGACCCAGTACTTC. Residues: CAWGGAPGQGKVGQETQYF.

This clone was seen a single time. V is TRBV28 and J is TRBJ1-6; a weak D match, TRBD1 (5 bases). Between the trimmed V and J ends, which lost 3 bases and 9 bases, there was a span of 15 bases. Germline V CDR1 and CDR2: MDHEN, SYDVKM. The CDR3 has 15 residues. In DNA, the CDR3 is TGTGCCAGCAGTTTTTCGGGGGTGTGGGGTTCACCCCTCCACTTT. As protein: CASSFSGVWGSPLHF. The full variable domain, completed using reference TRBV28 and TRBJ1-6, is DVKVTQSSRYLVKRTGEKVFLECVQDMDHENMFWYRQDPGLGLRLIYFSYDVKMKEKGDIPEGYSVSREKKERFSLILESASTNQTSMYLCASSFSGVWGSPLHFGNGTRLTVT.

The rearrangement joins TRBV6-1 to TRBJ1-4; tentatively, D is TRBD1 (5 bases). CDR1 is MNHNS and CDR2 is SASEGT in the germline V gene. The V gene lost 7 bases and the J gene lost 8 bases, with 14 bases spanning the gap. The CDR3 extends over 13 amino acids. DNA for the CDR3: TGTGCCAGCACCCCCAACGGGGGAGAAAAACTGTTTTTT. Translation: CASTPNGGEKLFF.

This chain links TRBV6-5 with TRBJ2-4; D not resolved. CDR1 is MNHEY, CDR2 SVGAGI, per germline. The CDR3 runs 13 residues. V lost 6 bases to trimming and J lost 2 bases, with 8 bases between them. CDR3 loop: CASRSSTKNIQYF. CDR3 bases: TGTGCCAGCAGATCGAGTACCAAAAACATTCAGTACTTC.

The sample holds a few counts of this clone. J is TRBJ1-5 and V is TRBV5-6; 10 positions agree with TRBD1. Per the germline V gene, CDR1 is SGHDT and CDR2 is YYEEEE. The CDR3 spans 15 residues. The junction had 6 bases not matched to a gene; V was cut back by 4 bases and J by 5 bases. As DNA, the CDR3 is TGTGCCAGCAGCGTTGGACAGGGGGTACATCAGCCCCAGCATTTT. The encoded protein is CASSVGQGVHQPQHF.

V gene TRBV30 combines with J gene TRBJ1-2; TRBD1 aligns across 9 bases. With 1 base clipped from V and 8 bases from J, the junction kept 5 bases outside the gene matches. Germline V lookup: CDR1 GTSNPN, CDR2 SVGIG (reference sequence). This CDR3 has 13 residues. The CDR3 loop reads CAWSASGQGGYTF. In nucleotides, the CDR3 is TGTGCCTGGAGTGCTTCAGGACAGGGGGGCTACACCTTC. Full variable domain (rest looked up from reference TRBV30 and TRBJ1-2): SQTIHQWPATLVQPVGSPLSLECTVEGTSNPNLYWYRQAAGRGLQLLFYSVGIGQISSEVPQNLSASRPQDRQFILSSKKLLLSDSGFYLCAWSASGQGGYTFGSGTRLTVV.

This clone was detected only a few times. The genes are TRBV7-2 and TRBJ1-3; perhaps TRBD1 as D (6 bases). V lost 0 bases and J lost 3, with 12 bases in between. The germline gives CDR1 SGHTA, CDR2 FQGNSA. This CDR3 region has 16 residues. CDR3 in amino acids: CASSLARRRGGNTIYF. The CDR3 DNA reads TGTGCCAGCAGCTTAGCGAGGCGCAGGGGTGGAAACACCATATATTTT.

The CDR3 sequence is CASSLTSTGELFF. The CDR3 nucleotides read TGCGCCAGCAGCTTAACTAGCACCGGGGAGCTGTTTTTT. V usage is TRBV5-1 and J usage is TRBJ2-2; D is possibly TRBD2 (5 bases). The CDR3 has 13 residues. Between the trimmed V and J ends, which lost 2 bases and 4 bases, there was a span of 6 bases. Germline V gene data show CDR1 as SGHRS and CDR2 as YFSETQ.

The CDR3 region has the DNA TGTGCCTGTACGGCGGGGGGTAGCGAGCAGTACTTC. Its translation is CACTAGGSEQYF. The V gene is TRBV30, the J gene TRBJ2-7; 8 bases are shared with TRBD2. V dropped 6 bases and J dropped 6; count of bases not matched to a gene: 7. This CDR3 has 12 residues. Germline CDR1 is GTSNPN and CDR2 is SVGIG (reference sequence).

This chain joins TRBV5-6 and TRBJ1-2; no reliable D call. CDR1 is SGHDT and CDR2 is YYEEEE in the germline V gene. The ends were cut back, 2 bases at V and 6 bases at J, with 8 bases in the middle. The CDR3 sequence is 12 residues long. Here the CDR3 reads CASSFGGHGYTF. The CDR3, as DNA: TGTGCCAGCAGCTTTGGAGGGCATGGCTACACCTTC.

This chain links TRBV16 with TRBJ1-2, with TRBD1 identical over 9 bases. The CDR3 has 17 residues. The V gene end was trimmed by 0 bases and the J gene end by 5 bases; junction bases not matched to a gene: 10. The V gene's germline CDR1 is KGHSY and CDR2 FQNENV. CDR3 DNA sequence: TGTGCCAGCAGCCAATCCCGGACAGGGGTCCCCTTTTATGGCTACACCTTC. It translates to CASSQSRTGVPFYGYTF.

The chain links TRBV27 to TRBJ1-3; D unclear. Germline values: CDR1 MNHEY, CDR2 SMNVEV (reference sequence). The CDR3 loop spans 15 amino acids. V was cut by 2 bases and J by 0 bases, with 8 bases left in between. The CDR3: CASSLKEFSGNTIYF. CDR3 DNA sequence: TGTGCCAGCAGTTTAAAGGAGTTCTCTGGAAACACCATATATTTT.

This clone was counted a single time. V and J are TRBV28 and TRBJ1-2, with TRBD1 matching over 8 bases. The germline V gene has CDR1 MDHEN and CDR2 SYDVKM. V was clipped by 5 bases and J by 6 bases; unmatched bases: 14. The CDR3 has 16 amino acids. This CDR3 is CASSRGRTGLGDGYTF. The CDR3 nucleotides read TGTGCCAGCAGTCGTGGCCGGACAGGGTTGGGCGATGGCTACACCTTC.

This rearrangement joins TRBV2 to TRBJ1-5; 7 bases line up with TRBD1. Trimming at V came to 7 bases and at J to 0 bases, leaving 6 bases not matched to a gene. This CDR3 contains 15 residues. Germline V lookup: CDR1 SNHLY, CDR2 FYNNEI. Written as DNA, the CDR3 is TGTGCCAGCAAATGGGACAGAAATAGCAATCAGCCCCAGCATTTT. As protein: CASKWDRNSNQPQHF.

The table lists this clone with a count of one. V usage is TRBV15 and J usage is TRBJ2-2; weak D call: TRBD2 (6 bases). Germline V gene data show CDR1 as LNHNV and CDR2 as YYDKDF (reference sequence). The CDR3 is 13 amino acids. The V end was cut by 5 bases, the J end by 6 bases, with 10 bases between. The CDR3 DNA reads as TGTGCCACCAGCGCGGGATCCTCCGGGGAGCTGTTTTTT. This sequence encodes CATSAGSSGELFF.

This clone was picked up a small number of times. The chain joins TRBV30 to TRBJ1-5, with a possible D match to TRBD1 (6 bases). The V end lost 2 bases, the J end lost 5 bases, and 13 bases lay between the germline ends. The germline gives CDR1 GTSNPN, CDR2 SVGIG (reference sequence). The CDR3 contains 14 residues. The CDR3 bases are TGTGCCTGGAGTCGTAACAGGGCCCATCAGCCCCAGCATTTT. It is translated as CAWSRNRAHQPQHF. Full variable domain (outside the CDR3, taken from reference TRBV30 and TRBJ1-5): SQTIHQWPATLVQPVGSPLSLECTVEGTSNPNLYWYRQAAGRGLQLLFYSVGIGQISSEVPQNLSASRPQDRQFILSSKKLLLSDSGFYLCAWSRNRAHQPQHFGDGTRLSIL.

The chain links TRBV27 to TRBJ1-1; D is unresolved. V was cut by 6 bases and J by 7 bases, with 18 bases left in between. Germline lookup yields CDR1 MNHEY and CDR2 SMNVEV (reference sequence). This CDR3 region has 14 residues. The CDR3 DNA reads TGTGCCAGCAGCCAAAACCGGGGTATAGGTGAAGCTTTCTTT. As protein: CASSQNRGIGEAFF.

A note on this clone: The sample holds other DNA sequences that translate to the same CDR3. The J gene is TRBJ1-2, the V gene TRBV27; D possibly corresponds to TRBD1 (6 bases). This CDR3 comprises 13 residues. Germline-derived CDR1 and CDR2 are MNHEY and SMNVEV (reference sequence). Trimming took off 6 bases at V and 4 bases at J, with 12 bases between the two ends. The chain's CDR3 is CASSSSRGYGYTF. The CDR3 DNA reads TGTGCCAGCAGCTCCTCCAGGGGCTATGGCTACACCTTC.

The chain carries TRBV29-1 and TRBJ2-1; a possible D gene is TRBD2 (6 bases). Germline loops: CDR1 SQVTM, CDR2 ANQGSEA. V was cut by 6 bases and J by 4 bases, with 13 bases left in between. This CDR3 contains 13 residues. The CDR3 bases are TGCAGCGTCCGGGGCGGGGATTACAATGAGCAGTTCTTC. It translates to CSVRGGDYNEQFF.